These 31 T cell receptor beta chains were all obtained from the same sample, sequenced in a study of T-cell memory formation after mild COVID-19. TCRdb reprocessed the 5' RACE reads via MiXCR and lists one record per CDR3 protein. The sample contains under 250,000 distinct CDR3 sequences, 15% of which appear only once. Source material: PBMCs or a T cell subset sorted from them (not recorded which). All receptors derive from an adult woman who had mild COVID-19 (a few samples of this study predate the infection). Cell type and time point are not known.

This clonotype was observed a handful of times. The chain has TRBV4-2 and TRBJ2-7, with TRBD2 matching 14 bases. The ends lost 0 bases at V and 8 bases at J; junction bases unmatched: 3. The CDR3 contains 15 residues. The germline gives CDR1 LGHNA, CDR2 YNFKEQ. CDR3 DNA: TGTGCCAGCAGCCAAGATCGGACTAGCGGGAGGAAGCAGTACTTC. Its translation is CASSQDRTSGRKQYF.

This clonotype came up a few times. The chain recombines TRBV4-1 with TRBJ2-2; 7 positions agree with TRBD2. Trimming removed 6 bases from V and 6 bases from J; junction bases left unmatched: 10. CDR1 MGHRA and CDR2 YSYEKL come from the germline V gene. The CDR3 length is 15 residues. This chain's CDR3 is CASRQERGSPGELFF. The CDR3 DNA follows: TGCGCCAGCAGGCAGGAGCGGGGATCCCCCGGGGAGCTGTTTTTT.

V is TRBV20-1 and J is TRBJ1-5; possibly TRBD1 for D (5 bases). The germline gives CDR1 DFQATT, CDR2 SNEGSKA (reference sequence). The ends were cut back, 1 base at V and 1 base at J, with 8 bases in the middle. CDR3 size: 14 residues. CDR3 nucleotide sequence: TGCAGTGCTAGAGTGGGGCAGAGCAATCAGCCCCAGCATTTT. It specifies CSARVGQSNQPQHF.

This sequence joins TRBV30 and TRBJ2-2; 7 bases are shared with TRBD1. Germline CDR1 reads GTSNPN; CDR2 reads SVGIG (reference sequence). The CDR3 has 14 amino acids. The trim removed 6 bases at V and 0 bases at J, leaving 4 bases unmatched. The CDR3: CACPTGANTGELFF. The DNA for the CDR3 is TGTGCCTGCCCCACAGGGGCGAACACCGGGGAGCTGTTTTTT.

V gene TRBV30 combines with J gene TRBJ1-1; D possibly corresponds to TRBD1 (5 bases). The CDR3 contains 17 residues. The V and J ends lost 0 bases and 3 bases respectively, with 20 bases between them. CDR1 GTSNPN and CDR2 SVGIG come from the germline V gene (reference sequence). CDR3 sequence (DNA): TGTGCCTGGAGTGTTCTTCGGCCGGGGCCGAGGGACACTGAAGCTTTCTTT. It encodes CAWSVLRPGPRDTEAFF. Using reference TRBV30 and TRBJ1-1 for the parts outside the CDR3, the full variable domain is SQTIHQWPATLVQPVGSPLSLECTVEGTSNPNLYWYRQAAGRGLQLLFYSVGIGQISSEVPQNLSASRPQDRQFILSSKKLLLSDSGFYLCAWSVLRPGPRDTEAFFGQGTRLTVV.

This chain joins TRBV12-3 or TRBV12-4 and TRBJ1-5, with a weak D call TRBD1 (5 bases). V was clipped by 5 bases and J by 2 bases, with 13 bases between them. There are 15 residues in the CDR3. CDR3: CASSGVVGGNQPQHF. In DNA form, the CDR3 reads TGTGCCAGCAGTGGGGTTGTGGGGGGCAATCAGCCCCAGCATTTT.

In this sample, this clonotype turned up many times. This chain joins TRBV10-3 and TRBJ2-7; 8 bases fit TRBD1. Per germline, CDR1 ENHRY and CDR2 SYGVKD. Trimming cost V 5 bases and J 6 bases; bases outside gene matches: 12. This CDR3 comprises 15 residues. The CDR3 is CAISHGTGEEPEQYF. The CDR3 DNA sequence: TGTGCCATCAGTCACGGGACAGGCGAAGAACCCGAGCAGTACTTC.

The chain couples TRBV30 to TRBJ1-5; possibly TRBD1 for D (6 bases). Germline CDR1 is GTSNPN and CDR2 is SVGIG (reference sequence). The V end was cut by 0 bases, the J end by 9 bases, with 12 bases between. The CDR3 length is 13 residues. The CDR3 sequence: CAWSVQGGGPQHF. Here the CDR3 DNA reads TGTGCCTGGAGTGTACAGGGTGGGGGGCCCCAGCATTTT.

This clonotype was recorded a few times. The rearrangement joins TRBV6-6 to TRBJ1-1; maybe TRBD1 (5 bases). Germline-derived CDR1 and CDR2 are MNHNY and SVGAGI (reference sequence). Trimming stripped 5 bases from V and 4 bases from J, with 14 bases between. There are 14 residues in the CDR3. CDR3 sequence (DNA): TGTGCCAGCAGTACCCAAGGGGTTGCCACTGAAGCTTTCTTT. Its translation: CASSTQGVATEAFF.

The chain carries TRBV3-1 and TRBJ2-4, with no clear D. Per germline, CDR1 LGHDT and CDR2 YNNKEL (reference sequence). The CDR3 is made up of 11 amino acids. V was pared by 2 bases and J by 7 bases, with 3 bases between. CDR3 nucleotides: TGTGCCAGCAGCCAATGGAACATTCAGTACTTC. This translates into CASSQWNIQYF.

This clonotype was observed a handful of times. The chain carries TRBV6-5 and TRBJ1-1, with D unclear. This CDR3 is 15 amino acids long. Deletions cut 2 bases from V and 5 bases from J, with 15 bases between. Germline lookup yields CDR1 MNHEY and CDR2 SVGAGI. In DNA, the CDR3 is TGTGCCAGCAGTTACGGGATCCCCAGTAGGACTGAAGCTTTCTTT. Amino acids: CASSYGIPSRTEAFF.

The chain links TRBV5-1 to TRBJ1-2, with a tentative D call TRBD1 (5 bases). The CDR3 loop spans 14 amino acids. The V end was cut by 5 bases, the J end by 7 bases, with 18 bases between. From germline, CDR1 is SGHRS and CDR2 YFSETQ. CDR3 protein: CASSGRGDLTGYTF. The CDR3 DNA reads TGCGCCAGCAGTGGTCGGGGGGATCTAACTGGCTACACCTTC.

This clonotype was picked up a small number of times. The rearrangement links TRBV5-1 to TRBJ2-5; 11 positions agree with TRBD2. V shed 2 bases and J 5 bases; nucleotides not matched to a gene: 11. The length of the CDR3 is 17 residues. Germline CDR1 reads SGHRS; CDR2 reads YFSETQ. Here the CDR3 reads CASSLRLGTSGGETQYF. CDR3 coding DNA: TGCGCCAGCAGCTTACGACTTGGGACTAGCGGTGGGGAGACCCAGTACTTC. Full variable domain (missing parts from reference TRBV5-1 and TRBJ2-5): KAGVTQTPRYLIKTRGQQVTLSCSPISGHRSVSWYQQTPGQGLQFLFEYFSETQRNKGNFPGRFSGRQFSNSRSEMNVSTLELGDSALYLCASSLRLGTSGGETQYFGPGTRLLVL.

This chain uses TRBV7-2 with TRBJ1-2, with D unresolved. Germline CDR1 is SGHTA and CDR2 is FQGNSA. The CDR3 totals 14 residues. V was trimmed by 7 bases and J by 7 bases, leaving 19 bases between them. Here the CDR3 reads CASTPRGFSSGYTF. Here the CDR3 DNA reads TGTGCCAGCACCCCCCGGGGTTTCTCCAGTGGCTACACCTTC.

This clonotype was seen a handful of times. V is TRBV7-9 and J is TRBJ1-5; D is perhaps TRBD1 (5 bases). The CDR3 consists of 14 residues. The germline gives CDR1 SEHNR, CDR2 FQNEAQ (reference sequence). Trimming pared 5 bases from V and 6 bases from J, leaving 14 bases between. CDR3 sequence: CASSVGGAGQPQHF. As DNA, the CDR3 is TGTGCCAGCAGCGTGGGAGGGGCCGGTCAGCCCCAGCATTTT.

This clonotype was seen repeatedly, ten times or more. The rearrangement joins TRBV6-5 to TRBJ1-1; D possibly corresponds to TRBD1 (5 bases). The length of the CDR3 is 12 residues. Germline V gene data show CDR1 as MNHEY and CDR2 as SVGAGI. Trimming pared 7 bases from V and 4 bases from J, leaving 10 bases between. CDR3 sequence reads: CASKGRFTEAFF. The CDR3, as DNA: TGTGCCAGCAAGGGGCGTTTCACTGAAGCTTTCTTT.

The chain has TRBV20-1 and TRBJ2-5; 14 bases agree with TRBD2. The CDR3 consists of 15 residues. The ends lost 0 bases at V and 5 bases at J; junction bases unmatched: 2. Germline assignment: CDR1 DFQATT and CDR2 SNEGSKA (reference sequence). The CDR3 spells CSARDRLAGGETQYF. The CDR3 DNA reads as TGCAGTGCTAGAGATAGACTAGCGGGGGGGGAGACCCAGTACTTC.

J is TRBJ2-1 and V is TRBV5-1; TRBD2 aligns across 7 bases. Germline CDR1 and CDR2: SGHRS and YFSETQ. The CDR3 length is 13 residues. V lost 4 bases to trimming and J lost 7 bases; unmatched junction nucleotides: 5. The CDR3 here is CASSILGGNEQFF. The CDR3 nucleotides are TGCGCCAGCAGCATCCTCGGGGGGAATGAGCAGTTCTTC. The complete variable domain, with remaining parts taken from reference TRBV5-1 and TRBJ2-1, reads KAGVTQTPRYLIKTRGQQVTLSCSPISGHRSVSWYQQTPGQGLQFLFEYFSETQRNKGNFPGRFSGRQFSNSRSEMNVSTLELGDSALYLCASSILGGNEQFFGPGTRLTVL.

CDR3 nucleotides: TGTGCCAGCAGCTCAGGCATGGGGACTACAGATACGCAGTATTTT. Its translation: CASSSGMGTTDTQYF. The V and J genes are TRBV14 and TRBJ2-3, with D perhaps TRBD2 (6 bases). The CDR3 is 15 amino acids. V lost 5 bases and J 3 bases, leaving 15 bases between the germline ends. Germline-derived CDR1 and CDR2 are SGHDN and FVKESK.

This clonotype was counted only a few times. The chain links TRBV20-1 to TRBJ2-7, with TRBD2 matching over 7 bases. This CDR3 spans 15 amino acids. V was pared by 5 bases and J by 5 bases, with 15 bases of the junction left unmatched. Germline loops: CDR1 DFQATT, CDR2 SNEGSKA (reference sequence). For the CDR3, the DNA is TGCAGTGCTCCTCGACGGGGGGACCCTATTAACGAGCAGTACTTC. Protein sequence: CSAPRRGDPINEQYF.

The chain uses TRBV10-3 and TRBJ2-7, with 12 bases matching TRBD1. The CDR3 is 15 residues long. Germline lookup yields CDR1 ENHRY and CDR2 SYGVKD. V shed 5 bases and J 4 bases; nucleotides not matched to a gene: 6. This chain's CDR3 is CAISNPGQGAYEQYF. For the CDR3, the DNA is TGTGCCATCAGTAACCCGGGACAGGGGGCTTACGAGCAGTACTTC.

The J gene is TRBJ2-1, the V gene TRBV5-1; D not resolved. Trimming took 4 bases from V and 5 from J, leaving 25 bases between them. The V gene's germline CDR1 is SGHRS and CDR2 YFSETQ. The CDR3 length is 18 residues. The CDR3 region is CASSPLARRATQNNEQFF. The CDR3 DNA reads TGCGCCAGCAGCCCCCTTGCGCGGCGCGCGACCCAAAACAATGAGCAGTTCTTC.

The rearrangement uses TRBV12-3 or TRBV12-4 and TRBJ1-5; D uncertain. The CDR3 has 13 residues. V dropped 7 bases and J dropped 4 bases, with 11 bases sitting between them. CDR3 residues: CASNRALNQPQHF. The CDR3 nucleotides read TGTGCCAGCAATCGGGCACTAAATCAGCCCCAGCATTTT.

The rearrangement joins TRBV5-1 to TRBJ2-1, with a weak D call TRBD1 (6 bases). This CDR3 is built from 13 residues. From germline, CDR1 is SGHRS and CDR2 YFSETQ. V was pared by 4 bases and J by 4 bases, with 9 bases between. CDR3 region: CASSRDTYNEQFF. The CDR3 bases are TGCGCCAGCAGCAGGGACACTTACAATGAGCAGTTCTTC.

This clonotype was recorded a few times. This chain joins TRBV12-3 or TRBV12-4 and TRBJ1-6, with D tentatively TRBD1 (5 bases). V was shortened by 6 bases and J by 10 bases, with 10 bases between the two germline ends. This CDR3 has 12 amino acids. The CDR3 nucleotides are TGTGCCAGCAGCGACAGATTCTCACCCCTCCACTTT. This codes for CASSDRFSPLHF.

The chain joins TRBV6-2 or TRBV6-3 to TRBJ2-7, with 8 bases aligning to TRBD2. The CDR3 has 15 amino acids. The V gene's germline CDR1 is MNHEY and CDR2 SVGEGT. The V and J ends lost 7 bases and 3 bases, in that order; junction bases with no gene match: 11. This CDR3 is CASTTTGGGYYEQYF. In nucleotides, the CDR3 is TGTGCCAGCACCACCACCGGCGGGGGGTACTACGAGCAGTACTTC.

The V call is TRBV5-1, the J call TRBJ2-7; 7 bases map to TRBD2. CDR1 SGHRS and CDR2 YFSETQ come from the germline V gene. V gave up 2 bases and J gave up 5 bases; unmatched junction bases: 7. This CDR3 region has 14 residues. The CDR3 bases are TGCGCCAGCAGCTTACGGGGGGAGACCAACGAGCAGTACTTC. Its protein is CASSLRGETNEQYF. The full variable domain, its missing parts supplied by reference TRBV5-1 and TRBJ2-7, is KAGVTQTPRYLIKTRGQQVTLSCSPISGHRSVSWYQQTPGQGLQFLFEYFSETQRNKGNFPGRFSGRQFSNSRSEMNVSTLELGDSALYLCASSLRGETNEQYFGPGTRLTVT.

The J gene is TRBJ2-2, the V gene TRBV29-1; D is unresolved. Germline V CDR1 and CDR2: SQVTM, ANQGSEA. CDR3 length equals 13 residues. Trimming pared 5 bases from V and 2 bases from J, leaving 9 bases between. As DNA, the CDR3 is TGCAGCGTTTATGGCCCAAACACCGGGGAGCTGTTTTTT. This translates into CSVYGPNTGELFF.

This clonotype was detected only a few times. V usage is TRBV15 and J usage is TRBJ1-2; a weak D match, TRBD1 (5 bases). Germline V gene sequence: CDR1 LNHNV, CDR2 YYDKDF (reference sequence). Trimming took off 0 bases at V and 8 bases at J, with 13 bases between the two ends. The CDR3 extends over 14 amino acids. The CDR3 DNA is TGTGCCACCAGCAGAGATCGAGGGGAGAGGGGCTACACCTTC. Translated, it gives CATSRDRGERGYTF.

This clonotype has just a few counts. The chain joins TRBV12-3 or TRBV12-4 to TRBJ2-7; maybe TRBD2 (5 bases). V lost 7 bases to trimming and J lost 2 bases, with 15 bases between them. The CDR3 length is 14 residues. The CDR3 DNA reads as TGTGCCAGCACTCTAGGCGGGCGGGCCTACGAGCAGTACTTC. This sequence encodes CASTLGGRAYEQYF.

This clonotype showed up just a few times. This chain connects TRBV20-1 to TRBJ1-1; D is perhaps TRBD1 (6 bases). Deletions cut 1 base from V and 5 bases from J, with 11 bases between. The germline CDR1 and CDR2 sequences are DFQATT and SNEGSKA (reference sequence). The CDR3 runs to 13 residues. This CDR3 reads CSARAGARTEAFF. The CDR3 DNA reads TGCAGTGCTAGAGCAGGGGCTAGAACTGAAGCTTTCTTT.